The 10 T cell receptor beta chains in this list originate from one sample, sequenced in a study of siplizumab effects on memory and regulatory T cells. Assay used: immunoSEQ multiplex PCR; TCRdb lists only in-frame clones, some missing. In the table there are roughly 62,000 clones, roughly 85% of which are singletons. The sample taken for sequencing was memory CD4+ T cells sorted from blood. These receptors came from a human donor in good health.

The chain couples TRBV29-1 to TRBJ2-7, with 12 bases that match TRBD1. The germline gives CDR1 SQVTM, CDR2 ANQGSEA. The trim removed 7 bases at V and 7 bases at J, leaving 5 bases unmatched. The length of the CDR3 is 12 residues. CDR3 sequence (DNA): TGCAGCGGCGGGACAGGGGGCAGAGAGCAGTACTTC. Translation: CSGGTGGREQYF.

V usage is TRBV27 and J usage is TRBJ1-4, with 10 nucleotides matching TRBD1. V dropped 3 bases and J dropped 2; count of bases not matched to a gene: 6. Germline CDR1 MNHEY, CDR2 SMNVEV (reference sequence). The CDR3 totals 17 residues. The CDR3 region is CASSFLTGGFTNEKLFF. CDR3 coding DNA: TGTGCCAGCAGTTTTTTGACAGGGGGCTTCACTAATGAAAAACTGTTTTTT.

CDR3 in amino acids: CSVSGQGHEAFF. The CDR3 DNA reads as TGCAGCGTTTCCGGACAGGGCCATGAAGCTTTCTTT. The rearrangement uses TRBV29-1 and TRBJ1-1, with 8 bases identical to TRBD1. The CDR3 totals 12 residues. The ends lost 5 bases at V and 7 bases at J; junction bases unmatched: 6. From germline, CDR1 is SQVTM and CDR2 ANQGSEA. Variable domain in full (rest from reference TRBV29-1 and TRBJ1-1): SAVISQKPSRDICQRGTSLTIQCQVDSQVTMMFWYRQQPGQSLTLIATANQGSEATYESGFVIDKFPISRPNLTFSTLTVSNMSPEDSSIYLCSVSGQGHEAFFGQGTRLTVV.

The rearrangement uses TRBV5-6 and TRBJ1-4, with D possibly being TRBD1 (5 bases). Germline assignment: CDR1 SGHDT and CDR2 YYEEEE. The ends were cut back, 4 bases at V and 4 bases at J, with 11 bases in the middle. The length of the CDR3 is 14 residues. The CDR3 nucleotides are TGTGCCAGCAGCCCAGGGATAATTAATGAAAAACTGTTTTTT. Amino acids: CASSPGIINEKLFF.

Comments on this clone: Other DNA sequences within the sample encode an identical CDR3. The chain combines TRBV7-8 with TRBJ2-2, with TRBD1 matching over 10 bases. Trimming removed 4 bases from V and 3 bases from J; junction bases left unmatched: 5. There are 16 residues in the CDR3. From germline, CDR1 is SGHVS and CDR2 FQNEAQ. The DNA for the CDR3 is TGTGCCAGCAGCTGGGGACAGGGGAGGGACACCGGGGAGCTGTTTTTT. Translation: CASSWGQGRDTGELFF.

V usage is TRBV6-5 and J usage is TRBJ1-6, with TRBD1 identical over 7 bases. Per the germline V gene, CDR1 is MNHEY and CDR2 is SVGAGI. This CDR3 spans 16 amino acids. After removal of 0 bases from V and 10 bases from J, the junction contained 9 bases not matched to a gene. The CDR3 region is CASSYSFTGVGSPLHF. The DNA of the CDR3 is TGTGCCAGCAGTTACTCTTTTACAGGGGTCGGATCACCCCTCCACTTT.

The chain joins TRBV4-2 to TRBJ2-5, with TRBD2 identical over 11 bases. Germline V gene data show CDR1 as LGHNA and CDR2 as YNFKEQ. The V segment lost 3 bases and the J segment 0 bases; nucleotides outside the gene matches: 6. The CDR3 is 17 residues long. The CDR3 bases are TGTGCCAGCAGCCAGCTAGCGGGGGGTACGTACCAAGAGACCCAGTACTTC. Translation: CASSQLAGGTYQETQYF.

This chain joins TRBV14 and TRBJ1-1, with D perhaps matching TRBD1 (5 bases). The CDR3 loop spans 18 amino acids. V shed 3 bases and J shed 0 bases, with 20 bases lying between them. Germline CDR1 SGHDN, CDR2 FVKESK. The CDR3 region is CASSHSPGLGFMNTEAFF. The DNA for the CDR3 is TGTGCCAGCAGCCACTCGCCGGGACTTGGGTTTATGAACACTGAAGCTTTCTTT.

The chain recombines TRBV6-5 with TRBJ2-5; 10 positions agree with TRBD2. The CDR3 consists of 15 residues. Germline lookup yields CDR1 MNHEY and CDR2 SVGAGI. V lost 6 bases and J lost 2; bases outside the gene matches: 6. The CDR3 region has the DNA TGTGCCAGCAGCGAACTTAGCGGGGGGCAAGAGACCCAGTACTTC. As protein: CASSELSGGQETQYF.

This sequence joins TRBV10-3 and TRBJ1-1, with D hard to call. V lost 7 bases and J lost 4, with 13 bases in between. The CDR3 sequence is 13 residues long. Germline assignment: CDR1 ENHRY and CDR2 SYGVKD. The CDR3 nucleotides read TGTGCCATCATGACTCAAGGGAGCACTGAAGCTTTCTTT. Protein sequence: CAIMTQGSTEAFF.